This is a list of T cell receptor beta chains from one sample in a study of identical twins. One entry per CDR3 protein, called by TCRdb with MiXCR from the 5' RACE reads. The sample has some 500,000 distinct CDR3 sequences; roughly a fifth are singletons. Separately, the same data were catalogued under a study of T cells expressing NK-cell markers.

The sample comprised CD4+ T cells sorted from blood. All receptors come from a woman aged 18-29 years in good health. Both conserved end residues are part of each CDR3. A D gene is named only where the DNA matches it firmly. Some rows have no size entry. The others give once, few or many, or a class for an expanded clone.

v_gene	d_gene	j_gene	abundance	CDR3nt	CDR3aa
TRBV30	TRBD1	TRBJ2-7	NA	TGTGCCTGGAGTACCGGGACAGGGGGCTTCTACGAGCAGTACTTC	CAWSTGTGGFYEQYF
TRBV7-9	NA	TRBJ2-1	NA	TGTGCCAGCAGCTTACGGGTTGGTCACAGCTCCTACAATGAGCAGTTCTTC	CASSLRVGHSSYNEQFF
TRBV11-1	TRBD2	TRBJ2-3	NA	TGTGCCAGCAGCTCCCGTCCCGGGACTAGCGGGGGGGCCACAGATACGCAGTATTTT	CASSSRPGTSGGATDTQYF
TRBV13	TRBD2	TRBJ2-3	NA	TGTGCCTGCAGCCTGACCTTAAAAGGGAGGGCCAGGACAGATACGCAGTATTTT	CACSLTLKGRARTDTQYF
TRBV6-2/TRBV6-3	TRBD2	TRBJ2-7	NA	TGTGCCAGCAGCCAGCCGGGACTAGCGGGGGCCCGCCCCTACGAGCAGTACTTC	CASSQPGLAGARPYEQYF
TRBV4-2	NA	TRBJ2-3	few	TGTGCCAGCAGCCAAGATTTTCCAGCGCTAAGCACAGATACGCAGTATTTT	CASSQDFPALSTDTQYF
TRBV6-1	TRBD2	TRBJ2-7	few	TGTGCCAGCAGCCCCGGGACTAGCGCCTACGAGCAGTACTTC	CASSPGTSAYEQYF
TRBV3-1	TRBD2	TRBJ2-2	NA	TGTGCCAGCAGCCAAGGGCCGGGCGGGGGGACCCGGGAGCTGTTTTTT	CASSQGPGGGTRELFF
TRBV6-5	NA	TRBJ2-5	NA	TGTGCCAGCAGTTCGGAGGGACGGGAGACCCAGTACTTC	CASSSEGRETQYF
TRBV3-1	NA	TRBJ2-1	few	TGTGCCAGCAGCCAAGCAAAGTTTCAGTTCTTC	CASSQAKFQFF
TRBV5-1	NA	TRBJ2-3	NA	TGCGCCAGCAGTAGAGGGTTCGATGATACGCAGTATTTT	CASSRGFDDTQYF
TRBV2	NA	TRBJ2-7	few	TGTGCCACCAAGTACCAGGGAAGCTCCTACGAGCAGTACTTC	CATKYQGSSYEQYF
TRBV12-3/TRBV12-4	NA	TRBJ1-1	few	TGTGCCAGCAGTTTTTTTAGAGAAGCTTTCTTT	CASSFFREAFF
TRBV5-6	TRBD2	TRBJ2-3	NA	TGTGCCAGCTTCGAACTAGCGGGGACTAGCACAGATACGCAGTATTTT	CASFELAGTSTDTQYF